The 8 T cell receptor beta chains below all came from one sample that was sequenced in a study of blood T cell repertoires in COVID-19. Sequenced by immunoSEQ multiplex PCR; TCRdb stores in-frame clones only, minus some. Of roughly 100,000 clones listed, 79% are singletons. Material for sequencing was peripheral blood. The receptors come from a woman aged 80 or over with active or convalescent COVID-19.

The chain combines TRBV19 with TRBJ1-4; D is uncertain. The CDR3 sequence is 13 residues long. V lost 5 bases and J lost 8, with 12 bases in between. Germline V gene lookup returns CDR1 LNHDA and CDR2 SQIVND (reference sequence). Written as DNA, the CDR3 is TGTGCCAGTAGTCAGGTTCGAGGGGAAAAACTGTTTTTT. Amino acid sequence: CASSQVRGEKLFF.

This sequence joins TRBV19 and TRBJ1-1; possibly TRBD1 for D (5 bases). Per the germline V gene, CDR1 is LNHDA and CDR2 is SQIVND (reference sequence). V lost 5 bases and J lost 1, with 8 bases in between. The length of the CDR3 is 13 residues. This chain's CDR3 is CASSADRNTEAFF. The CDR3 DNA reads TGTGCCAGTAGTGCCGACAGGAACACTGAAGCTTTCTTT.

This clone has a single count. The J gene is TRBJ2-7, the V gene TRBV11-2; D is possibly TRBD2 (6 bases). Per germline, CDR1 SGHAT and CDR2 FQNNGV. V lost 3 bases, J lost 0 bases, and 12 bases lay in between. CDR3 length: 15 amino acids. The CDR3 loop is CASSLNSGASYEQYF. The CDR3 bases are TGTGCCAGCAGCTTGAATAGCGGAGCCTCCTACGAGCAGTACTTC.

Here the CDR3 DNA reads TGTGCCAGTAGTACCCACAGAACACCCAGGGTGGTGTCCAATTATAATTCACCCCTCCACTTT. Its translation is CASSTHRTPRVVSNYNSPLHF. V usage is TRBV19 and J usage is TRBJ1-6; TRBD1 is a possible D gene (5 bases). Trimming removed 4 bases at V and 4 bases at J, with 29 bases between. CDR1 and CDR2 (germline): LNHDA, SQIVND (reference sequence). CDR3 length equals 21 residues.

The chain joins TRBV9 to TRBJ2-1, with 12 nucleotides matching TRBD2. CDR3 size: 17 residues. CDR1 is SGDLS and CDR2 is YYNGEE in the germline V gene. The V segment lost 4 bases and the J segment 5 bases; nucleotides outside the gene matches: 10. The CDR3 bases are TGTGCCAGCAGCATGCAGGCGGCTAGCGGGAGGGACAATGAGCAGTTCTTC. Amino acids: CASSMQAASGRDNEQFF.

The chain links TRBV3-1 (or the pseudogene TRBV3-2) to TRBJ2-5, with D possibly being TRBD2 (6 bases). Trimming stripped 3 bases from V and 4 bases from J, with 12 bases between. Germline-derived CDR1 and CDR2 are LGHDT and YNNKEL (reference sequence). The CDR3 covers 14 residues. CDR3 in amino acids: CASSQTRELETQYF. CDR3 coding DNA: TGTGCCAGCAGCCAGACTAGAGAGCTAGAGACCCAGTACTTC.

The V and J genes are TRBV24-1 and TRBJ2-7; a weak D match, TRBD2 (5 bases). Germline CDR1 KGHDR, CDR2 SFDVKD. The V end lost 6 bases, the J end lost 2 bases, and 10 bases lay between the germline ends. CDR3 length equals 13 residues. In DNA, the CDR3 is TGTGCCACCAGTAGCCCGACTACCTACGAGCAGTACTTC. This encodes CATSSPTTYEQYF.

The sample holds a few counts of this clone. The V call is TRBV5-4, the J call TRBJ2-7, with TRBD1 matching over 9 bases. V gave up 4 bases and J gave up 6 bases; unmatched junction bases: 8. The CDR3 is made up of 14 amino acids. In germline, CDR1 is SGHNT, CDR2 YYREEE (reference sequence). The CDR3 here is CASSVQQGAGEQYF. The CDR3 nucleotides are TGTGCCAGCAGCGTCCAACAGGGGGCGGGCGAGCAGTACTTC.